Listed here are 4 T cell receptor beta chains from one sample, sequenced in a study of cytomegalovirus exposure and HLA in healthy donors. PCR primers comprised 60 Vbeta and 13 Jbeta primers. Profiled with immunoSEQ multiplex PCR; TCRdb holds only in-frame clones, not every one. The profile shows roughly 110,000 clones, over 70% of them singletons. The sequencing input was PBMCs. The source is a woman aged 40 to 50 in good health and CMV-seropositive.

CDR3 residues: CATSVGQGLETQYF. The CDR3 DNA reads TGTGCCACCTCTGTAGGACAGGGGTTAGAGACCCAGTACTTC. V and J are TRBV15 and TRBJ2-5; 9 bases are shared with TRBD1. CDR1 and CDR2 (germline): LNHNV, YYDKDF (reference sequence). This CDR3 has 14 amino acids. V was pared by 8 bases and J by 4 bases, with 8 bases of the junction left unmatched.

J is TRBJ2-3 and V is TRBV19; possibly TRBD2 for D (6 bases). The CDR3 is 16 amino acids. Per the germline V gene, CDR1 is LNHDA and CDR2 is SQIVND (reference sequence). V was clipped by 6 bases and J by 3 bases, with 19 bases between them. The CDR3 bases are TGTGCCAGTAGCCCTGTTGGCGGGAAGGGAACAGATACGCAGTATTTT. Its translation: CASSPVGGKGTDTQYF.

The V gene is TRBV6-1, the J gene TRBJ1-5; D is ambiguous. Germline V gives CDR1 MNHNS, CDR2 SASEGT. V was clipped by 1 base and J by 7 bases, with 11 bases between them. The CDR3 covers 14 residues. In DNA form, the CDR3 reads TGTGCCAGCAGTGAAGGGGAGGGCAGACAGCCCCAGCATTTT. Translated: CASSEGEGRQPQHF.

The chain couples TRBV2 to TRBJ1-6; D is perhaps TRBD1 (5 bases). Trimming cost V 6 bases and J 9 bases, with 15 bases left between them. The CDR3 is 14 residues long. Per germline, CDR1 SNHLY and CDR2 FYNNEI. The CDR3 loop is CASSPRVIGSPLHF. DNA of the CDR3: TGTGCCAGCAGCCCCAGGGTAATAGGTTCACCCCTCCACTTT.